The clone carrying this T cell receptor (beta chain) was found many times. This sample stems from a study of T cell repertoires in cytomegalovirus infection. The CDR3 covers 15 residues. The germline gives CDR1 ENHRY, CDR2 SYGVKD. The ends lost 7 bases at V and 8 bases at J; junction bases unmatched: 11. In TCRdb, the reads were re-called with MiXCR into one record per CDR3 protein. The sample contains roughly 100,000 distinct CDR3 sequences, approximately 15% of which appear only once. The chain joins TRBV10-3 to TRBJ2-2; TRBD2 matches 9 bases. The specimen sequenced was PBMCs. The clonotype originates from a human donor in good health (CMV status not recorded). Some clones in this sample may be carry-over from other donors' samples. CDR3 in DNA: TGTGCCATCACTGCTAGCGGGGCCCCAACGGGGGAGCTGTTTTTT. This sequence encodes CAITASGAPTGELFF.